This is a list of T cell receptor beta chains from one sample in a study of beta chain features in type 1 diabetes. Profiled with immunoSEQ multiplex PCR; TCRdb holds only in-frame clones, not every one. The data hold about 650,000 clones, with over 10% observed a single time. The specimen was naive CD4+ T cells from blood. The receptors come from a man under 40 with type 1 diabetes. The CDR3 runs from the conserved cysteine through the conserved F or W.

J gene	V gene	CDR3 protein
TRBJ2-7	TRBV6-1	CASTGGGLGYEQYF
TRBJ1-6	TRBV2	CASSNRGSSYNSPLHF
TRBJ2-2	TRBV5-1	CASSFRGNSANTGELFF
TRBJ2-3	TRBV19	CASSTDSTGTDTQYF
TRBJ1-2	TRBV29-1	CSGASGTGDYGYTF
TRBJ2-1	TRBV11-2	CASSLDQGSSYNEQFF
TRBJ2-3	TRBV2	CASGSSTGGADTQYF
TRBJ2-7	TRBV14	CASSQVVGMNTYEQYF
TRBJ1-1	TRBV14	CASSPWSEAEAFF
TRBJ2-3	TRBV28	CASFLAATDTQYF
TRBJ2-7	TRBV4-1	CASIRHWLNEQYF
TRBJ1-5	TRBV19	CASSIAHTGNQPQHF
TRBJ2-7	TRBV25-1	CASSEFYEQYF
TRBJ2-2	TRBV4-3	CASSGLAGPTGELFF
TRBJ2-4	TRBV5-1	CASSLGTGVRENIQYF
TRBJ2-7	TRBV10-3	CAISADPGGPYEQYF
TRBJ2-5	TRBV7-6	CASSGNRDWGRQETQYF
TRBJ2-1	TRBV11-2	CASSLRDSSYNEQFF
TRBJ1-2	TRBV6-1	CASSESRTGNYGYTF
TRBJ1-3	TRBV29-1	CSVDDRSSGNTIYF
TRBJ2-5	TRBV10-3	CAMSSGGAEETQYF
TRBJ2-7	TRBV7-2	CASSPQGAEGYEQYF
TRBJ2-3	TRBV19	CASSIISRGSTDTQYF
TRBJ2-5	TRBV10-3	CAISVGQGALETQYF
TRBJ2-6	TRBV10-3	CAIRGGSGANVLTF
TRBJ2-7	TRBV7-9	CASSSQEESYEQYF
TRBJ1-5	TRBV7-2	CASSLFGWQPQHF
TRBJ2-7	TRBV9	CASSVGVSSYEQYF
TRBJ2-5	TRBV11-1	CASSDGARGGITETQYF
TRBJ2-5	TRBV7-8	CASSRQARYQETQYF
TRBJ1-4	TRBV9	CASSNREKLFF
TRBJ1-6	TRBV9	CASSVVENSPLHF
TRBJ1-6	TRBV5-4	CASSLDGGRPLHF
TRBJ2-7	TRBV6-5	CASSGGLAGPYEQYF
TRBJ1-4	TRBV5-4	CASGIPNEKLFF
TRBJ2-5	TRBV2	CASSGRRVETQYF